This entry features one T cell receptor beta chain sequence. Its specificity is unknown. Sequencing used immunoSEQ multiplex PCR; TCRdb keeps in-frame clones, though not all of them. The data show over 45,000 clones, less than 80% seen once. This CDR3 is built from 12 residues. Germline lookup yields CDR1 MNHEY and CDR2 SVGAGI. The J segment lost 2 bases and the V segment lost 6 bases, leaving 0 bases of the junction unmatched. The data belong to a study of a mutant IDH1 vaccine in newly diagnosed glioma. Noted time point: week 47, end of study. Topical imiquimod was applied with each vaccine dose, which held 300 ug of mutant IDH1 20-mer peptide. All eight of the vaccinations patients received fell in weeks 1, 3, 5, 7, 11, 15, 19 and 23. The donors had new WHO grade 3 or 4 astrocytomas; these were IDH1-mutant and ATRX-lost.

Sequences were derived from PBMCs, sampled from a glioma patient whose treatment included an IDH1 peptide vaccine. The receptor was derived from a man aged 50-60 years with glioma. The chain combines TRBV6-5 with TRBJ2-5, with TRBD1 matching 7 bases. For the CDR3, the DNA is TGTGCCAGCAGGACAGGGCAAGAGACCCAGTACTTC. Amino acid sequence: CASRTGQETQYF.